This T cell receptor beta chain comes out of a study of T cells after yellow fever vaccination. The study, taken as a whole, reports: Clones from primary vaccination mostly reappeared after the booster (around 96% CD4, approximately 88% CD8).

The table lists this clonotype with a few counts. Antigen specificity is unknown. Template switching by 5'RACE produced TCR cDNA, adding a universal primer site and UMIs. MiXCR was run by TCRdb on the 5' RACE reads, yielding one entry per CDR3 protein. The sample has 350,000 to 450,000 distinct CDR3 sequences, around 20% seen once. The CDR3 covers 14 residues. The junction had 3 bases not matched to a gene; V was cut back by 3 bases and J by 2 bases. The germline V gene encodes CDR1 KGHSH and CDR2 LQKENI. Here the sequenced sample was PBMCs, taken before the yellow fever booster vaccination. This TCR came from a man between 18 and 35 years old who received the YFV17D yellow fever vaccine. This sequence joins TRBV18 and TRBJ2-5, with 7 bases identical to TRBD2. In DNA, the CDR3 is TGTGCCAGCTCACCGCGGGGGACTCAAGAGACCCAGTACTTC. As protein: CASSPRGTQETQYF. Looking up the rest from reference TRBV18 and TRBJ2-5 gives the full variable domain: NAGVMQNPRHLVRRRGQEARLRCSPMKGHSHVYWYRQLPEEGLKFMVYLQKENIIDESGMPKERFSAEFPKEGPSILRIQQVVRGDSAAYFCASSPRGTQETQYFGPGTRLLVL.